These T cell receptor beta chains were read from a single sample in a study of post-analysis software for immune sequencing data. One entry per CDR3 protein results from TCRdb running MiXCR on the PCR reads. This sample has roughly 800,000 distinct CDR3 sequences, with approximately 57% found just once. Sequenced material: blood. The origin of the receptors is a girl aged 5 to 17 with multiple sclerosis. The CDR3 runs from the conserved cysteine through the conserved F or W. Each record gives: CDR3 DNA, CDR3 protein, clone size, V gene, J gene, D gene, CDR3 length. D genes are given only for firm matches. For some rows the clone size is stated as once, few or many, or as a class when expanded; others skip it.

cdr3_nt: TGTGCCAGCAGCCAAGTGGGGGCTCAGGGAAGGGGAAATGAAAAACTGTTTTTT
cdr3_aa: CASSQVGAQGRGNEKLFF
clone_size: .
v_call: TRBV4-2
j_call: TRBJ1-4
d_call: .
cdr3_length: 18

cdr3_nt: TGTGCTAGTGGTTTGGGCCCAAACAGGGACGTGGTCGAGCAGTACTTC
cdr3_aa: CASGLGPNRDVVEQYF
clone_size: .
v_call: TRBV12-5
j_call: TRBJ2-7
d_call: .
cdr3_length: 16

cdr3_nt: TGTGCCAGCAGCTCCCGGCTAGGGCTAGCGGGGAGCATCCCCTCCTACGAGCAGTACTTC
cdr3_aa: CASSSRLGLAGSIPSYEQYF
clone_size: .
v_call: TRBV7-2
j_call: TRBJ2-7
d_call: TRBD2
cdr3_length: 20

cdr3_nt: TGCAGTGCTAGAATCGGAGCTAACTATGGCTACACCTTC
cdr3_aa: CSARIGANYGYTF
clone_size: .
v_call: TRBV20-1
j_call: TRBJ1-2
d_call: .
cdr3_length: 13

cdr3_nt: TGTGCCAGCAGCCGAGGGCCGGGCGGGAGCCCCCTCTACGAGCAGTACTTC
cdr3_aa: CASSRGPGGSPLYEQYF
clone_size: .
v_call: TRBV14
j_call: TRBJ2-7
d_call: TRBD2
cdr3_length: 17

cdr3_nt: TGTGCCAGCAGTCCCCGCGGACAGCGGGAGTTAGGCTCCAATGAGCAGTTCTTC
cdr3_aa: CASSPRGQRELGSNEQFF
clone_size: .
v_call: TRBV6-1
j_call: TRBJ2-1
d_call: TRBD2
cdr3_length: 18

cdr3_nt: TGTGCCAGCAGCCCCGCTAGCGGGGGATACAATGAGCAGTTCTTC
cdr3_aa: CASSPASGGYNEQFF
clone_size: .
v_call: TRBV14
j_call: TRBJ2-1
d_call: TRBD2
cdr3_length: 15

cdr3_nt: TGTGCCAGCAGTTACTCGTTGGGAGGAGAGACCCAGTACTTC
cdr3_aa: CASSYSLGGETQYF
clone_size: .
v_call: TRBV6-5
j_call: TRBJ2-5
d_call: .
cdr3_length: 14

cdr3_nt: TGTGCCTGTAAGACCCGGGACAAATATGACTATGGCTACACCTTC
cdr3_aa: CACKTRDKYDYGYTF
clone_size: .
v_call: TRBV30
j_call: TRBJ1-2
d_call: .
cdr3_length: 15

cdr3_nt: TGCAGCGTTTGGACACGAACTAACTATGGCTGCACCTTC
cdr3_aa: CSVWTRTNYGCTF
clone_size: .
v_call: TRBV29-1
j_call: TRBJ1-2
d_call: .
cdr3_length: 13

cdr3_nt: TGTGCCAGCAGCCCCCGGACTAGCGGGAGCACAGATACGCAGTATTTT
cdr3_aa: CASSPRTSGSTDTQYF
clone_size: many
v_call: TRBV7-9
j_call: TRBJ2-3
d_call: TRBD2
cdr3_length: 16

cdr3_nt: TGTGCCAGCAGTAGGGACACCCGGTACGAGCAGTACTTC
cdr3_aa: CASSRDTRYEQYF
clone_size: .
v_call: TRBV2
j_call: TRBJ2-7
d_call: .
cdr3_length: 13

cdr3_nt: TGCAGTGCTGGCCCCGGGACAGGGGACACCGGGGAGCTGTTTTTT
cdr3_aa: CSAGPGTGDTGELFF
clone_size: .
v_call: TRBV20-1
j_call: TRBJ2-2
d_call: TRBD1
cdr3_length: 15

cdr3_nt: TGTGCCAGCAGTTATAGGGGGGCTGGGGTTCGCTACGAGCAGTACTTC
cdr3_aa: CASSYRGAGVRYEQYF
clone_size: few
v_call: TRBV6-5
j_call: TRBJ2-7
d_call: .
cdr3_length: 16

cdr3_nt: TGTGCCATCAGCTCTCAGGGATACGAGCAGTACTTC
cdr3_aa: CAISSQGYEQYF
clone_size: .
v_call: TRBV10-3
j_call: TRBJ2-7
d_call: .
cdr3_length: 12

cdr3_nt: TGTGCCAGCAGCCAAGTTATTACTAATTCACCCCTCCACTTT
cdr3_aa: CASSQVITNSPLHF
clone_size: once
v_call: TRBV14
j_call: TRBJ1-6
d_call: .
cdr3_length: 14

cdr3_nt: TGCAGTGCTAGACACGGACAGGGGCGTGAGACCCAGTACTTC
cdr3_aa: CSARHGQGRETQYF
clone_size: .
v_call: TRBV20-1
j_call: TRBJ2-5
d_call: TRBD1
cdr3_length: 14

cdr3_nt: TGTGCCACCAGCAGAGTCAGAATCGGGCACACTGAAGCTTTCTTT
cdr3_aa: CATSRVRIGHTEAFF
clone_size: once
v_call: TRBV15
j_call: TRBJ1-1
d_call: .
cdr3_length: 15

cdr3_nt: TGCAGTGCTAGAAATCCAGGGGAAGGCACTGAAGCTTTCTTT
cdr3_aa: CSARNPGEGTEAFF
clone_size: few
v_call: TRBV20-1
j_call: TRBJ1-1
d_call: .
cdr3_length: 14

cdr3_nt: TGTGCCAGCCTCTTAACACAGGGGAAGGGCTATGGCTACACCTTC
cdr3_aa: CASLLTQGKGYGYTF
clone_size: .
v_call: TRBV12-3/TRBV12-4
j_call: TRBJ1-2
d_call: TRBD1
cdr3_length: 15

cdr3_nt: TGTGCCATCAGTGAGCGGGCTGGAATCTACGAGCAGTACTTC
cdr3_aa: CAISERAGIYEQYF
clone_size: .
v_call: TRBV10-3
j_call: TRBJ2-7
d_call: .
cdr3_length: 14

cdr3_nt: TGTGCCAGCAGCCCAGGGGTGGTCTACGAGCAGTACTTC
cdr3_aa: CASSPGVVYEQYF
clone_size: few
v_call: TRBV7-9
j_call: TRBJ2-7
d_call: .
cdr3_length: 13

cdr3_nt: TGTGCCAGCAGTTTAATATGGCCCGACGTTGCCCAGTACTTC
cdr3_aa: CASSLIWPDVAQYF
clone_size: .
v_call: TRBV12-3/TRBV12-4
j_call: TRBJ2-7
d_call: .
cdr3_length: 14

cdr3_nt: TGTGCCACCGGGTCAGGGGGTTCGAATGAGCAGTTCTTC
cdr3_aa: CATGSGGSNEQFF
clone_size: few
v_call: TRBV24-1
j_call: TRBJ2-1
d_call: TRBD1
cdr3_length: 13

cdr3_nt: TGTGCCAGCAGCTTAGTGGTCTATAATGAGCAGTTCTTC
cdr3_aa: CASSLVVYNEQFF
clone_size: many
v_call: TRBV7-9
j_call: TRBJ2-1
d_call: .
cdr3_length: 13

cdr3_nt: TGTGCCAGCAGTGGGGACAGGGGCTCGGGTCAGCCCCAGCATTTT
cdr3_aa: CASSGDRGSGQPQHF
clone_size: .
v_call: TRBV6-5
j_call: TRBJ1-5
d_call: TRBD1
cdr3_length: 15

cdr3_nt: TGTGCCAGCAGTGAAGCGAAGGGACAGGGGGGCGAGCAGTACTTC
cdr3_aa: CASSEAKGQGGEQYF
clone_size: .
v_call: TRBV6-1
j_call: TRBJ2-7
d_call: TRBD1
cdr3_length: 15

cdr3_nt: TGCAGCAGCGTTGGACTCTCAGGGCTTGGCTACACCTTC
cdr3_aa: CSSVGLSGLGYTF
clone_size: .
v_call: TRBV29-1
j_call: TRBJ1-2
d_call: .
cdr3_length: 13

cdr3_nt: TGTGCCAGCAGCTTCAGCGGGGGGGCTGCTGATACGCAGTATTTT
cdr3_aa: CASSFSGGAADTQYF
clone_size: few
v_call: TRBV14
j_call: TRBJ2-3
d_call: TRBD2
cdr3_length: 15

cdr3_nt: TGTGCCAGCAGCCAAGAGTCGTGGACAATACCTGTGACTAGCGGGACGAAGCAGTCCTACGAGCAGTACTTC
cdr3_aa: CASSQESWTIPVTSGTKQSYEQYF
clone_size: .
v_call: TRBV14
j_call: TRBJ2-7
d_call: TRBD2
cdr3_length: 24

cdr3_nt: TGTGCCAGCAGCCAAGATCTCCTAGCGGGAGCGGAGCAGTACTTC
cdr3_aa: CASSQDLLAGAEQYF
clone_size: .
v_call: TRBV14
j_call: TRBJ2-7
d_call: TRBD2
cdr3_length: 15

cdr3_nt: TGCAGTGCTAGACAGGGTCGGGGCGTCTATGGCTACACCTTC
cdr3_aa: CSARQGRGVYGYTF
clone_size: few
v_call: TRBV20-1
j_call: TRBJ1-2
d_call: .
cdr3_length: 14

cdr3_nt: TGTGCCAGCAGCTGGGGGCCCAGGACAGCCGACAATGAGCAGTTCTTC
cdr3_aa: CASSWGPRTADNEQFF
clone_size: .
v_call: TRBV5-6
j_call: TRBJ2-1
d_call: .
cdr3_length: 16

cdr3_nt: TGCAGCGTTGAACTACTTAGGGATGAGCAGTTCTTC
cdr3_aa: CSVELLRDEQFF
clone_size: .
v_call: TRBV29-1
j_call: TRBJ2-1
d_call: .
cdr3_length: 12

cdr3_nt: TGTGCCAGCAGCACTCGAACCCGGGACAGGGGGCATGAGCAGTTCTTC
cdr3_aa: CASSTRTRDRGHEQFF
clone_size: .
v_call: TRBV7-9
j_call: TRBJ2-1
d_call: TRBD1
cdr3_length: 16

cdr3_nt: TGTGCCAGCAGCGTAACCCGGGCCTTAGCGGAGCGAGAGACCCAGTACTTC
cdr3_aa: CASSVTRALAERETQYF
clone_size: .
v_call: TRBV9
j_call: TRBJ2-5
d_call: .
cdr3_length: 17

cdr3_nt: TGTGCCATCAGTGAGGGCCTCGGGGGCCCCTACAATGAGCAGTTCTTC
cdr3_aa: CAISEGLGGPYNEQFF
clone_size: .
v_call: TRBV10-3
j_call: TRBJ2-1
d_call: .
cdr3_length: 16

cdr3_nt: TGCGCCAGCAGCTTGGTAGGACAGGGGGTCTTGGAGACCCAGTACTTC
cdr3_aa: CASSLVGQGVLETQYF
clone_size: .
v_call: TRBV5-1
j_call: TRBJ2-5
d_call: TRBD1
cdr3_length: 16

cdr3_nt: TGCTCTGGGCAGTCCGGGGCCAACGTCCTGACTTTC
cdr3_aa: CSGQSGANVLTF
clone_size: many
v_call: TRBV29-1
j_call: TRBJ2-6
d_call: .
cdr3_length: 12